This passage covers 11 T cell receptor delta chains from one sample sequenced in a study of Vδ1+ human thymocytes. Findings of the study overall: Highly polyclonal TRG and TRD repertoires with Gaussian CDR3 length distributions appeared in thymus.

Which antigens these TCRs recognize remains unknown. Sequences come from RNA converted to cDNA by reverse transcription. CDR3 amplicons came from multiplex PCR with pooled V-gene forward and constant-region reverse primers. TCRdb re-processed the multiplex PCR reads using CATT. This table holds about 75,000 delta-chain clones, around 32% found once. Sequencing was performed on Vdelta1+ gamma-delta thymocytes from the thymus. The subset denotes: FACS-sorted CD3+ TCRalphabeta- TCRVdelta1+ TCRVdelta2- thymocytes. The origin of the receptors is a boy younger than two who had congenital heart surgery.

The chain has TRDV1 and TRDJ1; TRDD3 agrees at 7 bases. CDR1 and CDR2 from the germline V gene are TSWWSYY and QGS. The V segment lost 4 bases and the J segment 0 bases; nucleotides outside the gene matches: 17. The CDR3 consists of 19 residues. The CDR3 DNA sequence: TGTGCTCTTGGGGGTGGTTTTCCCAGTCTGGGGGTTTACACCGATAAACTCATCTTT. This translates into CALGGGFPSLGVYTDKLIF.

The V gene is TRDV1, the J gene TRDJ1, with 11 bases aligning to TRDD3. Germline V gene sequence: CDR1 TSWWSYY, CDR2 QGS. J was trimmed by 1 base and V by 5 bases; bases with no gene match: 12. The CDR3 spans 18 residues. The CDR3 coding sequence is TGTGCTCTTGGGTCATCTTCCTGGGGGATACTGTTCACCGATAAACTCATCTTT. Its protein product is CALGSSSWGILFTDKLIF.

This clone appeared a few times. This chain links TRDV1 with TRDJ1, with a tentative D call TRDD3 (5 bases). V lost 1 base, J lost 0 bases, and 24 bases lay in between. Germline loops: CDR1 TSWWSYY, CDR2 QGS. The CDR3 is made up of 20 amino acids. The CDR3 DNA follows: TGTGCTCTTGGGGAACCCTCCCTTGGGGCCGAACTCCTTAACACCGATAAACTCATCTTT. Translated: CALGEPSLGAELLNTDKLIF.

In its sample, this clone was seen a few times. This sequence joins TRDV1 and TRDJ1; D may match TRDD2 or TRDD3 (7 bases each). Germline CDR1 TSWWSYY, CDR2 QGS. The germline V and J ends were trimmed by 2 bases and 7 bases, with 26 bases remaining between them. The CDR3 loop spans 18 amino acids. The DNA of the CDR3 is TGTGCTCTTGGGGAATTCCTACTCGACTGGGGCGTACGGGGTAAACTCATCTTT. Protein sequence: CALGEFLLDWGVRGKLIF.

The gene calls are TRDV1 and TRDJ1, with a tentative D call TRDD3 (6 bases). The ends were cut back, 3 bases at V and 0 bases at J, with 23 bases in the middle. There are 19 residues in the CDR3. Looked up from germline, CDR1 is TSWWSYY and CDR2 is QGS. In DNA form, the CDR3 reads TGTGCTCTTGGGGACCCACCCGGGGAGGGGGGAATGTACACCGATAAACTCATCTTT. Translated: CALGDPPGEGGMYTDKLIF.

The chain employs TRDV1 and TRDJ1; TRDD2 matches at 8 bases. CDR1 is TSWWSYY, CDR2 QGS, per germline. This CDR3 has 19 residues. V shed 4 bases, J shed 1 base, and the junction held 17 bases outside the gene matches. The CDR3: CALGVQSSYFLRFTDKLIF. DNA for the CDR3: TGTGCTCTTGGGGTCCAATCTTCCTACTTCCTACGGTTCACCGATAAACTCATCTTT.

This clone has a handful of counts. This rearrangement joins TRDV1 to TRDJ1; 7 bases are shared with TRDD3. V shed 3 bases, J shed 1 base, and the junction held 23 bases outside the gene matches. The CDR3 totals 21 residues. In germline, CDR1 is TSWWSYY, CDR2 QGS. The CDR3, as DNA: TGTGCTCTTGGGGACCCCTGGTGGAGCCAGGAGGGGGATCTATTCACCGATAAACTCATCTTT. Its protein product is CALGDPWWSQEGDLFTDKLIF.

The V gene is TRDV1, the J gene TRDJ1; no clear D. V gave up 1 base and J gave up 0 bases, with 18 bases separating them. There are 18 residues in the CDR3. The V gene's germline CDR1 is TSWWSYY and CDR2 QGS. For the CDR3, the DNA is TGTGCTCTTGGGGAACCGGGGCCACGGGTAGAGTACACCGATAAACTCATCTTT. It encodes CALGEPGPRVEYTDKLIF.

The sample holds a few counts of this clone. Compared with germline, one end of the junction differs, possibly owing to a read error. The chain combines TRDV2 with TRDJ1; D ambiguous. Germline V lookup: CDR1 GEAIGNYY, CDR2 EKD. The CDR3 sequence is 16 residues long. CDR3 sequence: CARDTPRERFTDKLIF. The CDR3 DNA sequence: TGTGCCCGTGACACCCCTCGGGAAAGGTTTACCGATAAACTCATCTTT.

The rearrangement links TRDV1 to TRDJ1; maybe TRDD3 (5 bases). The CDR3 totals 17 residues. CDR1 TSWWSYY and CDR2 QGS come from the germline V gene. Trimming cost V 2 bases and J 8 bases, with 24 bases left between them. CDR3 coding DNA: TGTGCTCTTGGGGAAATCCGTCCGGAGGGGAGGCGAGCGAAACTCATCTTT. This translates into CALGEIRPEGRRAKLIF.

The chain has TRDV1 and TRDJ1, with TRDD3 identical over 8 bases. The CDR3 runs 20 residues. Unmatched junction bases numbered 21, after V lost 3 bases and J lost 3 bases. CDR1 TSWWSYY and CDR2 QGS come from the germline V gene. DNA for the CDR3: TGTGCTCTTGGGGACGCCTGGCCCATACGAGTACTGGGGGGGGCCGATAAACTCATCTTT. Translation: CALGDAWPIRVLGGADKLIF.